These T cell receptor beta chains were read from a single sample in a study of blood T cell repertoires in COVID-19. TCRdb keeps only in-frame clones here, not all; method: immunoSEQ multiplex PCR. The repertoire holds 200,000 to 250,000 clones, with roughly 90% as singletons. Sequenced: PBMCs or T cells enriched from blood (not recorded which). These TCRs come from a woman aged 30 to 39 who had recovered from COVID-19. Each CDR3 is given with its conserved first and last residue. The D gene is left open where the match is weak. A clone size is listed for some rows: how often the clone was seen (once, few, many), or a class if it is expanded.

J gene: TRBJ1-4; D gene: TRBD1; V gene: TRBV6-5; clone size: -; CDR3 protein: CASSRDRGWEKLFF; CDR3 DNA: TGTGCCAGCAGCCGGGACAGGGGTTGGGAAAAACTGTTTTTT
J gene: TRBJ1-1; D gene: -; V gene: TRBV4-2; clone size: -; CDR3 protein: CASSPRTEEHTEAFF; CDR3 DNA: TGTGCCAGCAGCCCCCGGACAGAGGAGCACACTGAAGCTTTCTTT
J gene: TRBJ1-2; D gene: TRBD1; V gene: TRBV19; clone size: -; CDR3 protein: CASSPQGQAYGYTF; CDR3 DNA: TGTGCCAGTAGTCCCCAGGGACAGGCCTATGGCTACACCTTC
J gene: TRBJ2-1; D gene: TRBD2; V gene: TRBV19; clone size: -; CDR3 protein: CASSMLASGGGTSVWNEQFF; CDR3 DNA: TGTGCCAGTAGTATGCTGGCTAGCGGGGGGGGCACATCCGTATGGAATGAGCAGTTCTTC
J gene: TRBJ1-1; D gene: -; V gene: TRBV12-3/TRBV12-4; clone size: once; CDR3 protein: CASSFQGKAFF; CDR3 DNA: TGTGCCAGCAGTTTTCAGGGAAAAGCTTTCTTT
J gene: TRBJ2-2; D gene: TRBD1; V gene: TRBV27; clone size: -; CDR3 protein: CASSPRGTATTGELFF; CDR3 DNA: TGTGCCAGCAGTCCAAGAGGGACAGCTACCACCGGGGAGCTGTTTTTT
J gene: TRBJ1-1; D gene: TRBD1; V gene: TRBV19; clone size: -; CDR3 protein: CASSIPWFRDRGLNTEAFF; CDR3 DNA: TGTGCCAGTAGTATACCCTGGTTCCGGGACAGGGGACTGAACACTGAAGCTTTCTTT
J gene: TRBJ1-1; D gene: -; V gene: TRBV12-3/TRBV12-4; clone size: -; CDR3 protein: CASSFQFFTEAFF; CDR3 DNA: TGTGCCAGCAGTTTTCAGTTTTTTACTGAAGCTTTCTTT
J gene: TRBJ2-7; D gene: -; V gene: TRBV29-1; clone size: -; CDR3 protein: CSVVNRDYEQYF; CDR3 DNA: TGCAGCGTGGTCAACAGGGACTACGAGCAGTACTTC
J gene: TRBJ2-7; D gene: TRBD2; V gene: TRBV28; clone size: -; CDR3 protein: CASRTSGGSYEQYF; CDR3 DNA: TGTGCCAGCAGGACTAGCGGGGGCTCCTACGAGCAGTACTTC
J gene: TRBJ2-5; D gene: -; V gene: TRBV9; clone size: -; CDR3 protein: CASSLSGGQETQYF; CDR3 DNA: TGTGCCAGCAGCCTGTCGGGTGGCCAAGAGACCCAGTACTTC
J gene: TRBJ1-1; D gene: -; V gene: TRBV4-2; clone size: few; CDR3 protein: CASSQDGRENTEAFF; CDR3 DNA: TGTGCCAGCAGCCAAGACGGACGGGAGAACACTGAAGCTTTCTTT
J gene: TRBJ2-4; D gene: TRBD2; V gene: TRBV11-2; clone size: -; CDR3 protein: CASSLGTSRNGAKNIQYF; CDR3 DNA: TGTGCCAGCAGCTTAGGGACTAGCCGAAATGGGGCCAAAAACATTCAGTACTTC
J gene: TRBJ2-7; D gene: -; V gene: TRBV7-9; clone size: -; CDR3 protein: CASSLNFRQDEQYF; CDR3 DNA: TGTGCCAGCAGCCTGAACTTTAGACAGGACGAGCAGTACTTC
J gene: TRBJ2-2; D gene: -; V gene: TRBV18; clone size: -; CDR3 protein: CASSLQGGPTGELFF; CDR3 DNA: TGTGCCAGCTCACTTCAGGGGGGCCCCACCGGGGAGCTGTTTTTT
J gene: TRBJ2-5; D gene: -; V gene: TRBV19; clone size: -; CDR3 protein: CASSLTGVETQYF; CDR3 DNA: TGTGCCAGTAGTTTGACAGGAGTGGAGACCCAGTACTTC
J gene: TRBJ1-5; D gene: -; V gene: TRBV15; clone size: few; CDR3 protein: CATSRDGGAAGQPQHF; CDR3 DNA: TGTGCCACCAGCAGAGATGGCGGGGCTGCGGGTCAGCCCCAGCATTTT
J gene: TRBJ2-3; D gene: -; V gene: TRBV4-3; clone size: -; CDR3 protein: CASSQGQPPGGDTQYF; CDR3 DNA: TGCGCCAGCAGCCAGGGACAGCCGCCAGGAGGGGATACGCAGTATTTT
J gene: TRBJ2-4; D gene: TRBD2; V gene: TRBV4-1; clone size: -; CDR3 protein: CASSQDPGGNIQYF; CDR3 DNA: TGCGCCAGCAGCCAAGATCCGGGAGGAAACATTCAGTACTTC
J gene: TRBJ1-2; D gene: -; V gene: TRBV27; clone size: -; CDR3 protein: CASSPLDRYGYTF; CDR3 DNA: TGTGCCAGCAGTCCCCTAGACAGATATGGCTACACCTTC
J gene: TRBJ2-7; D gene: -; V gene: TRBV5-4; clone size: -; CDR3 protein: CASSLTGSREQYF; CDR3 DNA: TGTGCCAGCAGCTTAACCGGGTCGAGGGAGCAGTACTTC
J gene: TRBJ1-1; D gene: -; V gene: TRBV7-2; clone size: -; CDR3 protein: CASSTEGRNTEAFF; CDR3 DNA: TGTGCCAGCAGCACAGAGGGCAGGAACACTGAAGCTTTCTTT
J gene: TRBJ1-4; D gene: -; V gene: TRBV4-2; clone size: -; CDR3 protein: CASSQANEGKLFF; CDR3 DNA: TGTGCCAGCAGCCAAGCTAACGAGGGAAAACTGTTTTTT
J gene: TRBJ2-7; D gene: TRBD1; V gene: TRBV18; clone size: -; CDR3 protein: CASSPRQGALDEQYF; CDR3 DNA: TGTGCCAGCTCACCCCGACAGGGGGCTCTGGACGAGCAGTACTTC
J gene: TRBJ1-4; D gene: -; V gene: TRBV2; clone size: -; CDR3 protein: CASSGDAGGYEKLFF; CDR3 DNA: TGTGCCAGCAGTGGTGATGCGGGAGGCTATGAAAAACTGTTTTTT